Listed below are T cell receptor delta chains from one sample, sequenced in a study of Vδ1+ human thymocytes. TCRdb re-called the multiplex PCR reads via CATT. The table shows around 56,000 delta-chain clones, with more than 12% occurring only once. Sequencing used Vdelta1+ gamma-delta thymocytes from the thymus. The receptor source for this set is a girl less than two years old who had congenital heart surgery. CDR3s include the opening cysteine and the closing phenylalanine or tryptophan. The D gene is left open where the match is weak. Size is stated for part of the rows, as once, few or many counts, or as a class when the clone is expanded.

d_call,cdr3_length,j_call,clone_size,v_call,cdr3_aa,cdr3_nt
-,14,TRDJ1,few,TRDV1,CALGPLPGSDKLIF,TGTGCTCTTGGGCCCCTCCCCGGGTCCGATAAACTCATCTTT
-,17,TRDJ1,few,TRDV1,CALGGRTVWGYTDKLIF,TGTGCTCTTGGAGGTCGGACCGTGTGGGGCTACACCGATAAACTCATCTTT
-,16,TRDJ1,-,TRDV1,CALGPLRLGNTDKLIF,TGTGCTCTTGGGCCACTACGTCTGGGGAACACCGATAAACTCATCTTT
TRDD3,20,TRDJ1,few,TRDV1,CALGERRLRVGDVDTDKLIF,TGTGCTCTTGGGGAACGTCGGCTAAGGGTGGGGGATGTCGACACCGATAAACTCATCTTT
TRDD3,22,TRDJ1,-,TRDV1,CALGEAPDGSYDWGFYTDKLIF,TGTGCTCTTGGGGAGGCCCCTGACGGGTCCTACGACTGGGGGTTTTACACCGATAAACTCATCTTT
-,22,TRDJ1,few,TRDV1,CALGGRRGTRLGTLRVTDKLIF,TGTGCTCTTGGGGGCCGTCGTGGTACGAGACTGGGAACCCTCAGGGTCACCGATAAACTCATCTTT
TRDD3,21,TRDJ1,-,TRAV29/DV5,CAANPRAFLRSWGIPLDKLIF,TGTGCAGCAAACCCTAGGGCCTTCCTACGGTCCTGGGGGATACCCCTCGATAAACTCATCTTT
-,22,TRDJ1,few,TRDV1,CALGELPSLKRPGTGDPDKLIF,TGTGCTCTTGGGGAGCTTCCTTCCCTCAAACGTCCGGGTACTGGGGACCCCGATAAACTCATCTTT
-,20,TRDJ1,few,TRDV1,CALGEFPFLPGDTSADKLIF,TGTGCTCTTGGGGAATTCCCCTTCCTACCGGGGGATACATCGGCCGATAAACTCATCTTT
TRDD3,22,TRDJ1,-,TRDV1,CALGVLVLSFLGDTTYTDKLIF,TGTGCTCTTGGGGTACTCGTTTTGTCTTTTCTGGGGGATACCACGTACACCGATAAACTCATCTTT
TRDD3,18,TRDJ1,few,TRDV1,CALGGSYFSGGSGDKLIF,TGTGCTCTTGGGGGGTCGTACTTTTCTGGGGGATCGGGCGATAAACTCATCTTT
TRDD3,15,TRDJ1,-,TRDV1,CALGSLSTGGNKLIF,TGTGCTCTTGGGTCCCTTTCTACTGGGGGAAATAAACTCATCTTT
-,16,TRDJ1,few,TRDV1,CALGEFRTPYTDKLIF,TGTGCTCTTGGGGAGTTCCGAACACCTTACACCGATAAACTCATCTTT
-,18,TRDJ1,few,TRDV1,CALGARAFPHGDTDKLIF,TGTGCTCTTGGGGCCCGGGCCTTCCCACATGGGGACACCGATAAACTCATCTTT
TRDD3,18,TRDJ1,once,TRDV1,CALGELHHLREGYAGLIF,TGTGCTCTTGGGGAACTTCATCACCTACGCGAGGGATACGCGGGACTCATCTTT
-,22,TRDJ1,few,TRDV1,CALGAPGALPPDRIPHYQKLIF,TGTGCTCTTGGGGCCCCGGGGGCGCTTCCTCCTGATAGAATTCCCCACTATCAAAAACTCATCTTT
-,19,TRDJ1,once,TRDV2,CACDILLGGGFIYTDKLIF,TGTGCCTGTGACATTCTACTGGGTGGGGGGTTTATTTACACCGATAAACTCATCTTT
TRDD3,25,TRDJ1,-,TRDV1,CALGEISGALLGDTQAGALTDKLIF,TGTGCTCTTGGGGAAATTTCCGGCGCCCTACTGGGGGATACGCAGGCGGGGGCTCTCACCGATAAACTCATCTTT
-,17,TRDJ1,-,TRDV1,CALGEPRPSRHLGGLIF,TGTGCTCTTGGGGAGCCAAGGCCCTCCCGCCACCTCGGGGGACTCATCTTT
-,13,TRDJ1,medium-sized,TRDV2,CACGFGWGDKLIF,TGTGCCTGTGGTTTTGGTTGGGGCGATAAACTCATCTTT
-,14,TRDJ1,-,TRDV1,CALGVLITEDKLIF,TGTGCTCTTGGGGTCTTAATTACTGAGGATAAACTCATCTTT
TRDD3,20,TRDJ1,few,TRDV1,CALGERTQGGDTRPTDKLIF,TGTGCTCTTGGGGAACGAACACAGGGGGGGGATACAAGACCCACCGATAAACTCATCTTT
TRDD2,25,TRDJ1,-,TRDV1,CALGGPNEGLPSLLYPIEYTDKLIF,TGTGCTCTTGGGGGCCCTAACGAGGGCCTTCCTTCATTACTGTACCCTATCGAGTACACCGATAAACTCATCTTT
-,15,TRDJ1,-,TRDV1,CALGERGSYTDKLIF,TGTGCTCTTGGGGAACGGGGATCGTACACCGATAAACTCATCTTT
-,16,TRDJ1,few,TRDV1,CALGPPFRTSTVKLIF,TGTGCTCTTGGGCCTCCCTTCCGAACCAGTACTGTTAAACTCATCTTT
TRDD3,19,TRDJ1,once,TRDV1,CALGEGKRLGDKYTDKLIF,TGTGCTCTTGGGGAAGGGAAGAGACTGGGGGATAAGTACACCGATAAACTCATCTTT
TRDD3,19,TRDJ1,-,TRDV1,CALGAQGGDRGYYTDKLIF,TGTGCTCTTGGGGCACAGGGCGGGGATAGGGGGTACTATACCGATAAACTCATCTTT
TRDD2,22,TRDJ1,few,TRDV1,CALGELGPWAFLDRGGPSKLIF,TGTGCTCTTGGGGAACTAGGCCCTTGGGCCTTCCTAGATCGGGGCGGACCCTCTAAACTCATCTTT
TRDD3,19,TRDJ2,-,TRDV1,CALGEPPYWGIRCTDKLFF,TGTGCTCTTGGGGAACCCCCGTACTGGGGGATACGGTGCACCGATAAACTCTTCTTT
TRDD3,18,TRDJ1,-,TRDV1,CALGERIFLRVGDTKLIF,TGTGCTCTTGGGGAACGCATCTTCCTACGTGTGGGGGATACTAAACTCATCTTT
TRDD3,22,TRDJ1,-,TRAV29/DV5,CAASVIPEIPILGDREADKLIF,TGTGCAGCAAGCGTAATTCCTGAGATCCCAATACTGGGGGATAGAGAAGCCGATAAACTCATCTTT
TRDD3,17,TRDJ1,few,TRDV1,CALGDSSRTGGADKLIF,TGTGCTCTTGGGGATTCTTCTCGTACTGGGGGAGCCGATAAACTCATCTTT
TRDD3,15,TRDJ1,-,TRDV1,CALGERGDHTDKLIF,TGTGCTCTTGGGGAGCGGGGGGATCACACCGATAAACTCATCTTT
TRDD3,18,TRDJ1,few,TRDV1,CALAELRWGISYTDKLIF,TGTGCTCTTGCGGAATTACGATGGGGGATATCTTACACCGATAAACTCATCTTT
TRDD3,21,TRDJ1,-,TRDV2,CACDTELPIFGGWGYTDKLIF,TGTGCCTGTGACACGGAGCTTCCCATCTTTGGGGGATGGGGGTACACCGATAAACTCATCTTT
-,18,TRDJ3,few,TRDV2,CACDSSGGNSWDTRQMFF,TGTGCCTGTGACAGTTCAGGGGGAAACTCCTGGGACACCCGACAGATGTTTTTC
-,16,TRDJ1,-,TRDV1,CALGDSLPRTTDKLIF,TGTGCTCTTGGGGACTCCCTCCCCCGTACAACCGATAAACTCATCTTT
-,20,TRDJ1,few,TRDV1,CALGESHFLRGIWGPRKLIF,TGTGCTCTTGGGGAGTCCCACTTCCTACGAGGGATCTGGGGGCCCCGGAAACTCATCTTT
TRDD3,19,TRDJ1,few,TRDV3,CAYPPPKEVWGIRVDKLIF,TGTGCCTATCCGCCCCCAAAGGAGGTCTGGGGGATACGGGTAGATAAACTCATCTTT
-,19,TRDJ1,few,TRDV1,CALGVPREVLNLYTDKLIF,TGTGCTCTTGGGGTCCCTAGGGAGGTACTGAACTTGTACACCGATAAACTCATCTTT
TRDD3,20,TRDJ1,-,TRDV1,CALGELARGPYWGTSDKLIF,TGTGCTCTTGGGGAACTAGCCCGGGGCCCTTACTGGGGGACCTCCGATAAACTCATCTTT
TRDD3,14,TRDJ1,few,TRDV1,CAFGRLGETDKLIF,TGTGCTTTTGGGCGCCTGGGGGAGACCGATAAACTCATCTTT